The entry below describes one T cell receptor (beta chain). Other DNA variants within this sample encode the same CDR3. This record comes from a study of blood T cell repertoires in COVID-19. At the level of the study: Material from acute and convalescent COVID-19 was sourced from the United States, Italy and Spain.

The CDR3 has 13 amino acids. Germline V gives CDR1 SGHRS, CDR2 YFSETQ. The V and J ends lost 5 bases and 4 bases respectively, with 11 bases between them. In the original processing: Reference gene primer amplification gave nucleated cell count estimates. Data came from immunoSEQ multiplex PCR; TCRdb stores just in-frame clones and leaves some out. V, J and clone size derive from that table, while D and trimming were established from the DNA sequence. This table holds fewer than 200,000 clones, under 80% found once. This TCR came from a woman of 80 years or more with acute or convalescent COVID-19. Sequencing was performed on peripheral blood. This chain links TRBV5-1 with TRBJ2-3, with D perhaps TRBD2 (6 bases). DNA for the CDR3: TGCGCCAGCAGGGAGGGTTTCGCAGATACGCAGTATTTT. Its translation: CASREGFADTQYF.